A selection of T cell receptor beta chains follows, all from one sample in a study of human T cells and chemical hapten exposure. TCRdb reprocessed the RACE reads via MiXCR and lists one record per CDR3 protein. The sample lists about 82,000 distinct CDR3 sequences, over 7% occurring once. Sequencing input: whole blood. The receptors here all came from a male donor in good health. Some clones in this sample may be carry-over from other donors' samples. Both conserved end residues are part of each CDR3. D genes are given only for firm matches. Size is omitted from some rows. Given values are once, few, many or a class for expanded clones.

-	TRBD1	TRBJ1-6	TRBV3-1	TGTGCCAGCACCCAGACAGGGCCGCGTCAGAATTCACCCCTCCACTTT	CASTQTGPRQNSPLHF
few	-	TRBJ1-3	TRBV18	TGTGCCAGCTCACCTGACACCAACTCTGGAAACACCATATATTTT	CASSPDTNSGNTIYF
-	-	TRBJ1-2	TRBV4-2	TGTGCCAGCAGCCAAGAGGGAGGAAGCTTCCACCGCTTGGGCTACACCTTC	CASSQEGGSFHRLGYTF
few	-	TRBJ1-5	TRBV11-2	TGTGCCAGCAGCCGCGGCGGGGGGGGTCGGGGCAATCAGCCCCAGCATTTT	CASSRGGGGRGNQPQHF
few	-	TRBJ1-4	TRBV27	TGTGCCAGCAGTGAAGATGGGGACTCACTCATCCCAACTAATGAAAAACTGTTTTTT	CASSEDGDSLIPTNEKLFF
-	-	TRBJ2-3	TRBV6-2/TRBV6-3	TGTGCCAGCAGCACCTTCGTCCGGGACAGCACAGATACGCAGTATTTT	CASSTFVRDSTDTQYF
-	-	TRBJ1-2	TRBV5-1	TGCGCCAGCAGCCCAACAGTATACTATGGCTACACCTTC	CASSPTVYYGYTF
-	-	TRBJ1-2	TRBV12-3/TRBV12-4	TGTGCCAGCAGTTCCAGTCGCCGGTTATGGACTAACTATGGCTACACCTTC	CASSSSRRLWTNYGYTF
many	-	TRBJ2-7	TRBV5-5	TGTGCCAGCAGCTTGGGCGGGGCCGAGCAGTACTTC	CASSLGGAEQYF
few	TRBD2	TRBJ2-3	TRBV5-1	TGCGCCAGCAGCACCGGACTAGCGGGCGGCTCAGATACGCAGTATTTT	CASSTGLAGGSDTQYF
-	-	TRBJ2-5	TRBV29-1	TGCAGCGTTGAAGGAGTGGGCTTCGAACAAGAGACCCAGTACTTC	CSVEGVGFEQETQYF
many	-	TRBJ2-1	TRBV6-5	TGTGCCAGCAGTTACGTGTCCCGGTCCGATGAGCAGTTCTTC	CASSYVSRSDEQFF
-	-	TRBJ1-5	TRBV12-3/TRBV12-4	TGTGCCAGCAGTCCCCGGGAGAGCAATCAGCCCCAGCATTTT	CASSPRESNQPQHF
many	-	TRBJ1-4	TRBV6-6	TGTGCCAGCAGTTGGCGGAATGAAAAACTGTTTTTT	CASSWRNEKLFF
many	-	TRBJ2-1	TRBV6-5	TGTGCCAGCAGTACCCCAGGATTCTCGGGGGGCCCCAATGAGCAGTTCTTC	CASSTPGFSGGPNEQFF
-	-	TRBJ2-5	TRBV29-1	TGCAGCGCCGACCGCGGACGTCGGAAAGTGGAGACCCAGTACTTC	CSADRGRRKVETQYF
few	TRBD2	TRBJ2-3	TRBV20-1	TGCAGTGCGCCGACTAGCGGGAGAGGGCCAGATACGCAGTATTTT	CSAPTSGRGPDTQYF
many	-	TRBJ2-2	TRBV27	TGTGCCAGCAGTCCTCCTAGACGGTTCCTTAACACCGGGGAGCTGTTTTTT	CASSPPRRFLNTGELFF
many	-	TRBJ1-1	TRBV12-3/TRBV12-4	TGTGCCAGCAGTCCCCTTGGGGGTCGGAACACTGAAGCTTTCTTT	CASSPLGGRNTEAFF
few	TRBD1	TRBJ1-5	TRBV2	TGTGCCAGCAGGACCGGGACAGGGGGCAATCAGCCCCAGCATTTT	CASRTGTGGNQPQHF
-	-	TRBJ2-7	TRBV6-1	TGTGCCAGCAGTGTAACCCTCGTGGGATTCGAGCAGTACTTC	CASSVTLVGFEQYF
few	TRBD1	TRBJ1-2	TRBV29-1	TGCAGCGCCCGGGACAGGGAGGACTATGGCTACACCTTC	CSARDREDYGYTF
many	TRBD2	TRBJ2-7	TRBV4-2	TGTGCCAGCAGCCAAGATCTCCCTTCCCGAAGTAGCGGGAGCTCCTACGAGCAGTACTTC	CASSQDLPSRSSGSSYEQYF
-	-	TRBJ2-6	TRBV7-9	TGTGCCAGCAGCTTGCCTGGGGCCAACGTCCTGACTTTC	CASSLPGANVLTF
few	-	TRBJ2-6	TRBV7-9	TGTGCCAGCAGCTTAGCGCGGTCGGGCGGGGCCAACGTCCTGACTTTC	CASSLARSGGANVLTF
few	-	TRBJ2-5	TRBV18	TGTGCCAGCTCACGGTCGCAACAAGAGACCCAGTACTTC	CASSRSQQETQYF
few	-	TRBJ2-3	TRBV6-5	TGTGCCAGCAGTTACTCACAGGGCATGGGGCAGTATTTT	CASSYSQGMGQYF
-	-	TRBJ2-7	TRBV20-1	TGCAGTGCGGCACTCCCCCTGACACTGTACGAGCAGTACTTC	CSAALPLTLYEQYF
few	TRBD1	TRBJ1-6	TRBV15	TGTGCCACCAGCAGAGCGGGACAGAACTATTCACCCCTCCACTTT	CATSRAGQNYSPLHF
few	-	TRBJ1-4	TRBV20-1	TGCAGTGCTAGACCCCCCCGACAGGAATGGACTAATGAAAAACTGTTTTTT	CSARPPRQEWTNEKLFF
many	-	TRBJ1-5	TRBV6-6	TGTGCCAGCAGCCTACAGGATAGCAATCAGCCCCAGCATTTT	CASSLQDSNQPQHF
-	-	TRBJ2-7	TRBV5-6	TGTGCCAGCAGCTTGGTTGGCGGCCCCTCCTACGAGCAGTACTTC	CASSLVGGPSYEQYF
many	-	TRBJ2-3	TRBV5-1	TGCGCCAGCAGCGAGTACGGTAGCACAGATACGCAGTATTTT	CASSEYGSTDTQYF
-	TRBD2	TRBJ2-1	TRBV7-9	TGTGCCAGCAGCAGCTCGGGACTAGCGGGAGGGTACAATGAGCAGTTCTTC	CASSSSGLAGGYNEQFF
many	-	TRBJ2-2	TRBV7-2	TGTGCCAGCAGCTTACCGGCTATGGAGCTGTTTTTT	CASSLPAMELFF
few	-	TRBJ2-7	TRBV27	TGTGCCAGCAGAAAAACACGGTTGGATGCCGAGCAGTACTTC	CASRKTRLDAEQYF
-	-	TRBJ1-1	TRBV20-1	TGCAGTGCGCCCGGGCCTCGGAACACTGAAGCTTTCTTT	CSAPGPRNTEAFF